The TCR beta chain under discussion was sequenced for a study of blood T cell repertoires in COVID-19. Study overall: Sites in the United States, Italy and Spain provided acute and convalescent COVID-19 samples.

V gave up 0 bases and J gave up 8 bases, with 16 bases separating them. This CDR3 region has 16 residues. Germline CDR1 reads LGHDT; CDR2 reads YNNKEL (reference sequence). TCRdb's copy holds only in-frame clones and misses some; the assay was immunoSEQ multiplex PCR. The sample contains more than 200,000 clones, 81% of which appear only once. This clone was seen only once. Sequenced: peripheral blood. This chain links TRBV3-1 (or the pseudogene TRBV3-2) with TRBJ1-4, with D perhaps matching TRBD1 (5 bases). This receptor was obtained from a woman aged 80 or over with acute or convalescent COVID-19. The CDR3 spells CASSQDVVRGGEKLFF. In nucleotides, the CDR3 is TGTGCCAGCAGCCAAGATGTCGTAAGGGGTGGAGAAAAACTGTTTTTT.